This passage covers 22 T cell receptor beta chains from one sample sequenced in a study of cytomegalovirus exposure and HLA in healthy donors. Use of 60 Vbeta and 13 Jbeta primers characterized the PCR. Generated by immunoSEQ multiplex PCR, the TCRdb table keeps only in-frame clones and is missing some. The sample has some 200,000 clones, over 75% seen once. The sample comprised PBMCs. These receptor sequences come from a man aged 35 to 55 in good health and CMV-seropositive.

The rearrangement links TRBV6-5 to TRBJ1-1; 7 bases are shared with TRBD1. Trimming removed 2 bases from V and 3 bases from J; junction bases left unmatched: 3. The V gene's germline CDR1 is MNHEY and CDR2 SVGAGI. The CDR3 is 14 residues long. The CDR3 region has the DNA TGTGCCAGCAGTTACCGTCAGGGGGACACTGAAGCTTTCTTT. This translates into CASSYRQGDTEAFF.

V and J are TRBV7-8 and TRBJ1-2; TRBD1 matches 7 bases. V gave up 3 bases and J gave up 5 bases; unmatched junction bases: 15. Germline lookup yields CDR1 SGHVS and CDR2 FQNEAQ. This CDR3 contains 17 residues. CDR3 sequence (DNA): TGTGCCAGCAGCTTCCTGGGGGGTGAGACAGGGAGTTATGGCTACACCTTC. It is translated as CASSFLGGETGSYGYTF.

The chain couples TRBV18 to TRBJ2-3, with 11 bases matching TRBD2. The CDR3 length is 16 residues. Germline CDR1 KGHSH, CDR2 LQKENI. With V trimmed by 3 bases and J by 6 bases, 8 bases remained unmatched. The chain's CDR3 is CASSPPGTSGGDTQYF. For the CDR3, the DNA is TGTGCCAGCTCACCGCCAGGGACTAGCGGTGGGGATACGCAGTATTTT.

The CDR3 loop reads CASSSGQPSLSGNTIYF. CDR3 coding DNA: TGTGCCAGCAGCTCGGGACAGCCCTCTCTCTCTGGAAACACCATATATTTT. This rearrangement joins TRBV11-1 to TRBJ1-3; 7 positions match TRBD1. The CDR3 sequence is 17 residues long. V was pared by 4 bases and J by 0 bases, with 9 bases of the junction left unmatched. Germline assignment: CDR1 SGHAT and CDR2 FQDESV (reference sequence).

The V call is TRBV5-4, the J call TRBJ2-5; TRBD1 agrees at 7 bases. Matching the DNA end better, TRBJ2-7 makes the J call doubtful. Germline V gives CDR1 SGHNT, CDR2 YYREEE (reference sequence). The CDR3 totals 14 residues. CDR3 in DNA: TGTGCCAGCAGACCTCCGGGACAGTCCTACGAGCAGTACTTC. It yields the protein CASRPPGQSYEQYF.

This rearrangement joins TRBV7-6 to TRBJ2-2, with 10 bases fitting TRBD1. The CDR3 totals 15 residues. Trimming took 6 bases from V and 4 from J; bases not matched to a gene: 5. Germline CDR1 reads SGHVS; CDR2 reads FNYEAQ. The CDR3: CASSSRTGGTGELFF. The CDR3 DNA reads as TGTGCCAGCAGTTCGCGGACAGGGGGCACCGGGGAGCTGTTTTTT.

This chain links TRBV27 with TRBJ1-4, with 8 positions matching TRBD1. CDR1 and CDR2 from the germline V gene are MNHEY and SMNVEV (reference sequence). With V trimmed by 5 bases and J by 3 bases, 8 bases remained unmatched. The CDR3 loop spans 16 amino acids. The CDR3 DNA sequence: TGTGCCAGCAGTGGGACAGGCGCCGACCCTAATGAAAAACTGTTTTTT. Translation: CASSGTGADPNEKLFF.

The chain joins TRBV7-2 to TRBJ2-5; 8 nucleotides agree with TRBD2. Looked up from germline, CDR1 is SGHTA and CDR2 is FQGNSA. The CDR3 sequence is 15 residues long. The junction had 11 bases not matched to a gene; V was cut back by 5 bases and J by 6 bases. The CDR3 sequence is CASSLLRGGRQTQYF. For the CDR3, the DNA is TGTGCCAGCAGCCTCTTACGGGGGGGCCGACAGACCCAGTACTTC.

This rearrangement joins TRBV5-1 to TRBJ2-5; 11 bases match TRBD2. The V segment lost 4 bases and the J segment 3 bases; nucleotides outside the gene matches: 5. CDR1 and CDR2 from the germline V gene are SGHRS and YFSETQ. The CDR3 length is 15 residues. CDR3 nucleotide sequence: TGCGCCAGCAGCAGGAGTAGCGGGGGGGAAGAGACCCAGTACTTC. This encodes CASSRSSGGEETQYF.

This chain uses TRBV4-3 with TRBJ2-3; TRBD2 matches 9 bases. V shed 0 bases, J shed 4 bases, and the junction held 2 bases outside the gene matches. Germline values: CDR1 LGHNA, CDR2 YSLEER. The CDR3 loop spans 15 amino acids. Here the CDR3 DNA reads TGCGCCAGCAGCCAAGAGACTAGCGGCCCAGATACGCAGTATTTT. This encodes CASSQETSGPDTQYF.

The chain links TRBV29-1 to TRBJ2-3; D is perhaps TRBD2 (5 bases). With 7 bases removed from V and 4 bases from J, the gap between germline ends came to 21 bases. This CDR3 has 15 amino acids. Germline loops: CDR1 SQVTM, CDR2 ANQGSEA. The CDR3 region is CSATPGTTRADTQYF. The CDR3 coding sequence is TGCAGCGCAACTCCGGGAACTACGAGGGCAGATACGCAGTATTTT.

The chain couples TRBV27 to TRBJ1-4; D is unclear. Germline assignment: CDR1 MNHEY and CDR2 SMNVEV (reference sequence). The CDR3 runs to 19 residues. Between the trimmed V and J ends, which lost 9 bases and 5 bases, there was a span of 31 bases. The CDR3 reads CARPTPTFVPPAGNEKLFF. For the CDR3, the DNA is TGTGCCAGACCTACCCCTACGTTTGTTCCGCCAGCGGGAAATGAAAAACTGTTTTTT.

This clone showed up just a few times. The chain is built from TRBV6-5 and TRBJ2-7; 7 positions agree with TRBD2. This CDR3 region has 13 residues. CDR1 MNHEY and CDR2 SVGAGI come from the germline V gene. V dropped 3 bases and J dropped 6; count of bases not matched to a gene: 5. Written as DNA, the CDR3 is TGTGCCAGCAGTTATAGCAGGGAGGGCGAGCAGTACTTC. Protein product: CASSYSREGEQYF.

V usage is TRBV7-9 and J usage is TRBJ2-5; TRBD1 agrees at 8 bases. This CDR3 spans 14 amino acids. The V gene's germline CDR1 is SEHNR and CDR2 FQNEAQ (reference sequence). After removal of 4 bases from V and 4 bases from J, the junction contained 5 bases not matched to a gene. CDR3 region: CASSSAGQGETQYF. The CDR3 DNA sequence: TGTGCCAGCAGCTCTGCCGGACAGGGAGAGACCCAGTACTTC.

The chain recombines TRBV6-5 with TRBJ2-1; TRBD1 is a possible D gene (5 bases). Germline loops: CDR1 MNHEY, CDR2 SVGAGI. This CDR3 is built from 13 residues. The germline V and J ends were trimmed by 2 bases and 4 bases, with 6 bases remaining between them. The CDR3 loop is CASSYDSYNEQFF. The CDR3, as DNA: TGTGCCAGCAGTTACGACAGTTACAATGAGCAGTTCTTC.

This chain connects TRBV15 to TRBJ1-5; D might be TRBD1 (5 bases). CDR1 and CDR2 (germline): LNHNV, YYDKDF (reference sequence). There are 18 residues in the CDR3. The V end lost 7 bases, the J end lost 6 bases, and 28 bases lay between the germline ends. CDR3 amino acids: CATTKGQDSLIVGQPQHF. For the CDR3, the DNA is TGTGCCACCACCAAGGGGCAGGATTCGCTCATAGTAGGTCAGCCCCAGCATTTT.

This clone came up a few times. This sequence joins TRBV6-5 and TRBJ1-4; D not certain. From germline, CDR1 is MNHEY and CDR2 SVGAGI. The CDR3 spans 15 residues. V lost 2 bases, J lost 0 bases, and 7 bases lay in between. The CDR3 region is CASSYGIATNEKLFF. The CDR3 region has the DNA TGTGCCAGCAGTTACGGCATCGCAACTAATGAAAAACTGTTTTTT.

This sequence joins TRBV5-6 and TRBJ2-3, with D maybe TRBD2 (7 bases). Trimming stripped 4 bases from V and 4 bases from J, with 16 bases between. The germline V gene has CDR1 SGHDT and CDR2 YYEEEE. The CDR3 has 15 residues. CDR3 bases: TGTGCCAGCAGCCTGGACGGGGGGCGCGCAGATACGCAGTATTTT. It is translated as CASSLDGGRADTQYF.

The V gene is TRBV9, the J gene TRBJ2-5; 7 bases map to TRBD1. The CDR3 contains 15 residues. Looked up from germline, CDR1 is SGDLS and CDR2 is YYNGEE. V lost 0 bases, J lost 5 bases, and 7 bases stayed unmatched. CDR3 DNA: TGTGCCAGCAGCGTAGCTGGGACAGAAAAGGAGACCCAGTACTTC. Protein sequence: CASSVAGTEKETQYF.

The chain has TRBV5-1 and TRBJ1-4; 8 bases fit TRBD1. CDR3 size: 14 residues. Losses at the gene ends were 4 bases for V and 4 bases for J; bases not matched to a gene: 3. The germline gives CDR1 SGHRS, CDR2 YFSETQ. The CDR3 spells CASSQDRDNEKLFF. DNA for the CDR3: TGCGCCAGCAGCCAGGACAGGGATAATGAAAAACTGTTTTTT.

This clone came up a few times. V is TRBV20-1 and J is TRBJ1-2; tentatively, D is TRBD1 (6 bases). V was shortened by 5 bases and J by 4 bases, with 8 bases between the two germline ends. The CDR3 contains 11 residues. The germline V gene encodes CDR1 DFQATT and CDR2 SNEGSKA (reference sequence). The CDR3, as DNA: TGCAGTGCTGGGACAAGCTATGGCTACACCTTC. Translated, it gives CSAGTSYGYTF.

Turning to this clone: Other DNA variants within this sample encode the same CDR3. The CDR3 DNA reads as TGTGCCAGCAGTTTAGACAGGGGGGGAACTGAAGCTTTCTTT. Encoded protein: CASSLDRGGTEAFF. This chain uses TRBV27 with TRBJ1-1; 9 nucleotides align to TRBD1. This CDR3 is 14 amino acids long. The ends lost 2 bases at V and 5 bases at J; junction bases unmatched: 3. Germline V CDR1 and CDR2: MNHEY, SMNVEV (reference sequence).